Below, 28 T cell receptor beta chains from the same sample are listed, as sequenced in a study of T cells after yellow fever vaccination. From the 5' RACE reads, TCRdb called clonotypes with MiXCR, one entry per CDR3 protein. The sample records approximately 31,000 distinct CDR3 sequences, approximately 10% being singletons. This material consisted of PBMCs, either bulk or a sorted T-cell subset (CD4+, CD8+, memory, or dextramer-sorted; not recorded which), taken around 15 days after the first yellow fever vaccination. These receptor sequences come from a man between 18 and 35 years old who received the YFV17D yellow fever vaccine.

This clonotype was recorded a few times. This chain joins TRBV20-1 and TRBJ2-3; 12 bases line up with TRBD2. The V segment lost 1 base and the J segment 2 bases; nucleotides outside the gene matches: 4. The germline V gene encodes CDR1 DFQATT and CDR2 SNEGSKA (reference sequence). The CDR3 totals 16 residues. CDR3 in amino acids: CSARGASGGATDTQYF. The CDR3 DNA reads TGCAGTGCTAGAGGAGCTAGCGGGGGGGCCACAGATACGCAGTATTTT.

This clonotype came up many times. CDR3: CASSPPRSSGANVLTF. The CDR3 DNA is TGTGCCAGCTCACCACCGAGGAGCTCTGGGGCCAACGTCCTGACTTTC. This chain uses TRBV18 with TRBJ2-6, with D unresolved. This CDR3 is built from 16 residues. Germline CDR1 is KGHSH and CDR2 is LQKENI. V was clipped by 0 bases and J by 0 bases, with 6 bases between them.

To note about this clonotype: A much larger clone lies a single base off, so this may be a read error. This sequence joins TRBV12-3 or TRBV12-4 and TRBJ1-1; TRBD1 matches 9 bases. The CDR3 runs 15 residues. After removal of 6 bases from V and 0 bases from J, the junction contained 5 bases not matched to a gene. The CDR3 reads CASSTWTGVNTEAFF. Written as DNA, the CDR3 is TGTGCCAGCAGCACCTGGACAGGGGTGAACACTGAAGCTTTCTTT.

In its sample, this clonotype was seen many times. The rearrangement joins TRBV10-3 to TRBJ2-7; 8 positions match TRBD1. Germline V gives CDR1 ENHRY, CDR2 SYGVKD. This CDR3 contains 15 residues. Losses at the gene ends were 4 bases for V and 2 bases for J; bases not matched to a gene: 7. CDR3 bases: TGTGCCATCAGTGCTACAGGGGGGAGGACCTACGAGCAGTACTTC. This codes for CAISATGGRTYEQYF.

Comment on this clonotype: This sequence may be a read error, since a much larger clone differs from it by one base. The chain combines TRBV4-3 with TRBJ2-2; the D gene is possibly TRBD1 (7 bases). The CDR3 spans 15 residues. Germline V gene lookup returns CDR1 LGHNA and CDR2 YSLEER. Trimming shortened V by 0 bases and J by 10 bases, and 15 bases separated the two germline ends. The CDR3 DNA reads TGCGCCAGCAGCCAAGATCCAGGGGGGCCCGTGGAGCTGTTTTTT. Protein: CASSQDPGGPVELFF.

At least ten counts were recorded for this clonotype. V usage is TRBV6-5 and J usage is TRBJ1-5; 9 positions match TRBD1. The CDR3 is 14 residues long. CDR1 and CDR2 (germline): MNHEY, SVGAGI. J gave up 4 bases and V 6 bases, and 4 bases lay outside the gene matches. In nucleotides, the CDR3 is TGTGCCAGCAGCGCCGGGACAGGGAATCAGCCCCAGCATTTT. The encoded protein is CASSAGTGNQPQHF.

This clonotype was detected ten times or more. The V call is TRBV11-2, the J call TRBJ2-2; unclear D gene. The CDR3 has 20 amino acids. Germline V gives CDR1 SGHAT, CDR2 FQNNGV. Trimming left V 0 bases short and J 7 bases short, with 27 bases between. CDR3 protein: CASSLDSRRVLLTPHGELFF. In DNA, the CDR3 is TGTGCCAGCAGCTTAGATTCGAGAAGGGTCCTTCTAACCCCCCACGGGGAGCTGTTTTTT.

The V gene is TRBV18, the J gene TRBJ1-2; 7 bases match TRBD1. Germline CDR1 KGHSH, CDR2 LQKENI. The junction had 2 bases not matched to a gene; V was cut back by 3 bases and J by 7 bases. The CDR3 length is 12 residues. The CDR3 here is CASSPRQGGYTF. CDR3 DNA: TGTGCCAGCTCACCTCGACAGGGTGGCTACACCTTC.

Many counts were recorded for this clonotype. CDR3 in DNA: TGTGCCAGCCTGGGGGGGAATTCACCCCTCCACTTT. Residues: CASLGGNSPLHF. This sequence joins TRBV12-3 or TRBV12-4 and TRBJ1-6, with TRBD1 as a possible D gene (5 bases). The CDR3 is 12 residues long. Trimming removed 8 bases from V and 7 bases from J, with 9 bases in between.

This clonotype was recorded many times. V gene TRBV7-9 combines with J gene TRBJ1-1; D is possibly TRBD1 (5 bases). CDR1 is SEHNR and CDR2 is FQNEAQ in the germline V gene (reference sequence). V dropped 2 bases and J dropped 2 bases, with 18 bases sitting between them. This CDR3 is built from 17 residues. The CDR3 DNA is TGTGCCAGCAGCTTAAGGAGGAGTGGGGCAGCTAACACTGAAGCTTTCTTT. Translating gives CASSLRRSGAANTEAFF.

This clonotype was detected many times. The rearrangement joins TRBV28 to TRBJ2-5; 7 bases fit TRBD1. Germline values: CDR1 MDHEN, CDR2 SYDVKM. The J segment lost 7 bases and the V segment lost 7 bases, leaving 15 bases of the junction unmatched. The CDR3 totals 15 residues. The CDR3 DNA sequence: TGTGCCAGCACCTTCCTCGGGACAGTCGGAGGGACCCAGTACTTC. It specifies CASTFLGTVGGTQYF.

The V and J genes are TRBV12-3 or TRBV12-4 and TRBJ1-2; possible D gene TRBD1, 6 bases. The CDR3 totals 19 residues. Deletions cut 3 bases from V and 6 bases from J, with 29 bases between. In DNA, the CDR3 is TGTGCCAGCAGTTTCTCAGCTCCGGGGGCTGACGGGGGTTTTAATGGCTACACCTTC. The encoded protein is CASSFSAPGADGGFNGYTF.

There are many counts of this clonotype. V gene TRBV9 combines with J gene TRBJ2-5, with D possibly matching TRBD2 (7 bases). V lost 4 bases to trimming and J lost 2 bases, with 15 bases between them. This CDR3 spans 15 amino acids. The germline V gene encodes CDR1 SGDLS and CDR2 YYNGEE. The CDR3 region has the DNA TGTGCCAGCAGCCGAGGGGGGGGTCCTCAAGAGACCCAGTACTTC. Protein product: CASSRGGGPQETQYF.

This clonotype was recorded many times. The chain employs TRBV5-1 and TRBJ2-3; 8 bases line up with TRBD2. Germline loops: CDR1 SGHRS, CDR2 YFSETQ. V dropped 0 bases and J dropped 1; count of bases not matched to a gene: 4. The CDR3 sequence is 16 residues long. The CDR3 sequence: CASSLEGRGGTDTQYF. The DNA of the CDR3 is TGCGCCAGCAGCTTGGAGGGGCGGGGGGGCACAGATACGCAGTATTTT.

This clonotype was picked up many times. The J gene is TRBJ2-5, the V gene TRBV25-1, with D uncertain. Germline V gene lookup returns CDR1 MGHDK and CDR2 SYGVNS. The CDR3 covers 13 residues. The germline V and J ends were trimmed by 10 bases and 4 bases, with 16 bases remaining between them. The CDR3: CATSLVFGETQYF. The CDR3 bases are TGTGCCACCTCCCTAGTATTTGGAGAGACCCAGTACTTC.

By share, this clonotype ranks as medium-sized (0.01 to 0.1%). The CDR3 region is CASSRDGTDTQYF. CDR3 bases: TGTGCCAGCAGCAGGGATGGCACAGATACGCAGTATTTT. This chain joins TRBV28 and TRBJ2-3; D may be TRBD1 (5 bases). CDR3 length equals 13 residues. Trimming pared 6 bases from V and 1 base from J, leaving 8 bases between. Germline lookup yields CDR1 MDHEN and CDR2 SYDVKM.

Ten or more counts support this clonotype. The V call is TRBV5-1, the J call TRBJ2-7; weak D call: TRBD1 (5 bases). The CDR3 has 13 residues. The germline CDR1 and CDR2 sequences are SGHRS and YFSETQ. The ends were cut back, 2 bases at V and 6 bases at J, with 12 bases in the middle. CDR3 residues: CASSFGGHPEQYF. The CDR3 DNA sequence: TGCGCCAGCAGCTTTGGCGGACACCCCGAGCAGTACTTC.

The table lists this clonotype with many counts. The chain couples TRBV20-1 to TRBJ1-1; unclear D gene. Trimming took off 1 base at V and 1 base at J, with 13 bases between the two ends. Germline V gene sequence: CDR1 DFQATT, CDR2 SNEGSKA (reference sequence). CDR3 size: 15 residues. CDR3 sequence reads: CSARVAGRTNTEAFF. Written as DNA, the CDR3 is TGCAGTGCTAGAGTCGCCGGCAGGACGAACACTGAAGCTTTCTTT.

A word on this clonotype: This may be a read error, as it is one base from a much larger clone. V is TRBV4-3 and J is TRBJ2-2; a weak D match, TRBD1 (5 bases). The CDR3 sequence is 13 residues long. Germline V lookup: CDR1 LGHNA, CDR2 YSLEER. The CDR3 DNA reads as TGCTCCAGCAGCCCCCAGGGTACCGGGGAGCTGTTTTTT. Protein: CSSSPQGTGELFF.

This clonotype was recorded many times. This chain uses TRBV6-4 with TRBJ2-1; D is unclear. The V and J ends lost 5 bases and 0 bases respectively, with 5 bases between them. CDR3 length equals 13 residues. Germline values: CDR1 MRHNA, CDR2 SNTAGT. CDR3 coding DNA: TGTGCCAGCAGTCCCACCTCCTACAATGAGCAGTTCTTC. Its translation: CASSPTSYNEQFF.

The chain couples TRBV7-6 to TRBJ2-6, with D perhaps TRBD1 or TRBD2 (6 bases each). The germline gives CDR1 SGHVS, CDR2 FNYEAQ. The CDR3 runs 16 residues. V shed 1 base and J shed 4 bases, with 11 bases lying between them. The CDR3 loop reads CASSLGGALGANVLTF. For the CDR3, the DNA is TGTGCCAGCAGCTTAGGGGGGGCGCTGGGGGCCAACGTCCTGACTTTC.

This clonotype was recorded at least ten times. V usage is TRBV29-1 and J usage is TRBJ1-1; D not certain. The CDR3 extends over 14 amino acids. In germline, CDR1 is SQVTM, CDR2 ANQGSEA. V dropped 4 bases and J dropped 5 bases, with 17 bases sitting between them. CDR3 loop: CSVGGRRPLTEAFF. CDR3 nucleotide sequence: TGCAGCGTTGGGGGTAGACGGCCGTTGACTGAAGCTTTCTTT.

A note on this clonotype: A much larger clone is a single base away; this may be a read error. The rearrangement links TRBV6-1 to TRBJ1-4; D is unclear. CDR3 size: 13 residues. Germline V gives CDR1 MNHNS, CDR2 SASEGT. The CDR3 loop is CASGLQWDEELFF. The DNA of the CDR3 is TGTGCCAGCGGACTGCAATGGGATGAAGAACTGTTTTTT.

In its sample, this clonotype was seen many times. The chain is built from TRBV6-2 or TRBV6-3 and TRBJ2-1; D is perhaps TRBD2 (5 bases). The germline V gene encodes CDR1 MNHEY and CDR2 SVGEGT. The CDR3 runs to 16 residues. V gave up 0 bases and J gave up 6 bases, with 15 bases separating them. CDR3 bases: TGTGCCAGCAGTTACTCTGCGGGCCCCCTGGTCAATGAGCAGTTCTTC. Its translation is CASSYSAGPLVNEQFF.

This clonotype was found once. A much larger clonotype is one base distant, so this may be a read error. The chain employs TRBV5-1 and TRBJ1-2; possible D gene TRBD1, 5 bases. The germline gives CDR1 SGHRS, CDR2 YFSETQ. The CDR3 has 13 amino acids. Trimming removed 1 base at V and 8 bases at J, with 12 bases between. As DNA, the CDR3 is TGCGCCAGCAGCTTGCGGGGGGAGGTAGGCTACACCTTC. As protein: CASSLRGEVGYTF.

In this sample, this clonotype turned up many times. The rearrangement links TRBV30 to TRBJ1-2, with 8 bases that match TRBD1. J gave up 7 bases and V 1 base, and 5 bases lay outside the gene matches. Germline CDR1 GTSNPN, CDR2 SVGIG (reference sequence). The CDR3 totals 13 residues. CDR3 coding DNA: TGTGCCTGGAGTGGCGGACAGGGAGGTGGCTACACCTTC. Amino acids: CAWSGGQGGGYTF.

This clonotype was counted at least ten times. This chain uses TRBV3-1 with TRBJ2-7; no firm D call. With 2 bases removed from V and 4 bases from J, the gap between germline ends came to 6 bases. This CDR3 is built from 12 residues. Germline CDR1 reads LGHDT; CDR2 reads YNNKEL (reference sequence). CDR3 residues: CASSQPWYEQYV. The CDR3 coding sequence is TGTGCCAGCAGCCAACCGTGGTACGAGCAGTACGTC.

In its sample, this clonotype ranks as medium-sized. The rearrangement joins TRBV7-8 to TRBJ1-5; D is possibly TRBD1 (5 bases). Germline V CDR1 and CDR2: SGHVS, FQNEAQ. The length of the CDR3 is 13 residues. V shed 5 bases and J shed 5 bases, with 10 bases lying between them. The CDR3 loop reads CASSLDIDQPQHF. The CDR3 nucleotides read TGTGCCAGCAGCCTGGACATCGATCAGCCCCAGCATTTT.